Presented here are 27 T cell receptor beta chains from one specimen sequenced in a study of blood T cell repertoires in COVID-19. Method: immunoSEQ multiplex PCR; TCRdb's copy keeps in-frame clones and lacks some. This repertoire shows 85,000 to 130,000 clones, roughly 91% found once; its top ten account for 5.5% to 7%. The sequenced sample consisted of peripheral blood. The origin of the receptors is a human donor in a cohort sampled during active COVID-19.

This clone was seen more than once but under ten times. The rearrangement links TRBV5-6 to TRBJ1-2; D is perhaps TRBD1 (6 bases). The germline V gene has CDR1 SGHDT and CDR2 YYEEEE. Trimming took off 1 base at V and 7 bases at J, with 17 bases between the two ends. CDR3 length: 15 residues. The CDR3 region has the DNA TGTGCCAGCAGCTTGTTCAGCACGGGGGGCGTTGGCTACACCTTC. Translated, it gives CASSLFSTGGVGYTF. Full variable domain (missing parts from reference TRBV5-6 and TRBJ1-2): DAGVTQSPTHLIKTRGQQVTLRCSPKSGHDTVSWYQQALGQGPQFIFQYYEEEERQRGNFPDRFSGHQFPNYSSELNVNALLLGDSALYLCASSLFSTGGVGYTFGSGTRLTVV.

CDR3 sequence reads: CAWGLAGANVLTF. The CDR3 coding sequence is TGTGCCTGGGGACTAGCCGGGGCCAACGTCCTGACTTTC. The chain carries TRBV30 and TRBJ2-6; 8 bases agree with TRBD2. In germline, CDR1 is GTSNPN, CDR2 SVGIG (reference sequence). This CDR3 spans 13 amino acids. The ends lost 5 bases at V and 4 bases at J; junction bases unmatched: 1.

V and J are TRBV19 and TRBJ1-5; D is uncertain. The CDR3 loop spans 15 amino acids. Germline loops: CDR1 LNHDA, CDR2 SQIVND (reference sequence). V gave up 5 bases and J gave up 1 base, with 12 bases separating them. The CDR3 DNA is TGTGCCAGTAGTCCCCCCGGGGAGAGCAATCAGCCCCAGCATTTT. It encodes CASSPPGESNQPQHF.

This chain connects TRBV11-3 to TRBJ2-2; D is uncertain. The CDR3 is 12 amino acids. V dropped 7 bases and J dropped 1 base, with 4 bases sitting between them. CDR1 is SGHNT, CDR2 YENEEA, per germline. CDR3 coding DNA: TGTGCCAGCACAGGGAACACCGGGGAGCTGTTTTTT. This encodes CASTGNTGELFF.

This chain uses TRBV7-2 with TRBJ2-2; TRBD2 agrees at 13 bases. The CDR3 spans 18 residues. The V segment lost 2 bases and the J segment 8 bases; nucleotides outside the gene matches: 11. Germline CDR1 and CDR2: SGHTA and FQGNSA. CDR3 nucleotide sequence: TGTGCCAGCAGCTTAAAGGGACTAGCGGGATTGGTTTTTGGGGAGCTGTTTTTT. Its protein is CASSLKGLAGLVFGELFF.

This sequence joins TRBV6-6 and TRBJ2-1, with 13 bases fitting TRBD2. This CDR3 region has 17 residues. Germline trimming cut 5 bases from V and 3 bases from J; bases unmatched to any gene: 7. Germline CDR1 and CDR2: MNHNY and SVGAGI (reference sequence). The CDR3 region is CASSHTGLAGLYNEQFF. CDR3 DNA sequence: TGTGCCAGCAGTCACACGGGACTAGCGGGACTCTACAATGAGCAGTTCTTC.

This sequence joins TRBV27 and TRBJ2-3, with 7 bases lining up with TRBD1. Germline V gene data show CDR1 as MNHEY and CDR2 as SMNVEV (reference sequence). CDR3 size: 14 residues. The V gene end was trimmed by 4 bases and the J gene end by 6 bases; junction bases not matched to a gene: 7. Written as DNA, the CDR3 is TGTGCCAGCAGTTGGACAGGCCCAGTGGATACGCAGTATTTT. This translates into CASSWTGPVDTQYF.

The chain carries TRBV29-1 and TRBJ2-3, with D possibly TRBD1 on 7 matching bases. V dropped 6 bases and J dropped 6 bases, with 25 bases sitting between them. The CDR3 extends over 16 amino acids. The germline V gene encodes CDR1 SQVTM and CDR2 ANQGSEA. The CDR3 reads CSVGGITGVLVDTQYF. Written as DNA, the CDR3 is TGCAGCGTCGGGGGTATTACAGGGGTTTTGGTGGATACGCAGTATTTT.

V usage is TRBV19 and J usage is TRBJ1-4, with TRBD1 matching 9 bases. After removal of 10 bases from V and 3 bases from J, the junction contained 9 bases not matched to a gene. CDR3 length equals 15 residues. Germline CDR1 reads LNHDA; CDR2 reads SQIVND (reference sequence). For the CDR3, the DNA is TGTGCCACGCGAGGGACAGGGTGGGCTAATGAAAAACTGTTTTTT. Its protein product is CATRGTGWANEKLFF.

DNA of the CDR3: TGTGCCAGCAGGCCCCCAGGGGGCGCGAATTCACCCCTCCACTTT. This gives the protein CASRPPGGANSPLHF. This rearrangement joins TRBV6-5 to TRBJ1-6, with TRBD1 identical over 8 bases. Unmatched junction bases numbered 8, after V lost 6 bases and J lost 7 bases. The germline gives CDR1 MNHEY, CDR2 SVGAGI. This CDR3 comprises 15 residues.

A note on this clone: Other DNA sequences from this sample encode an identical CDR3 as well. This chain uses TRBV11-2 with TRBJ1-6; D might be TRBD1 (5 bases). The V end was cut by 9 bases, the J end by 10 bases, with 16 bases between. The CDR3 length is 13 residues. Per germline, CDR1 SGHAT and CDR2 FQNNGV. The CDR3 nucleotides read TGTGCCAGTAGCCCGGGGGTGGAATCACCCCTCCACTTT. Amino acid sequence: CASSPGVESPLHF.

This clone showed up just once. V and J are TRBV10-3 and TRBJ1-5; TRBD1 is a possible D gene (6 bases). The germline V and J ends were trimmed by 6 bases and 0 bases, with 15 bases remaining between them. The CDR3 is made up of 16 amino acids. Per germline, CDR1 ENHRY and CDR2 SYGVKD. CDR3 in amino acids: CAISPAGEVSNQPQHF. In DNA form, the CDR3 reads TGTGCCATCAGCCCCGCAGGGGAAGTTAGCAATCAGCCCCAGCATTTT.

The V gene is TRBV5-1, the J gene TRBJ1-2, with 11 bases matching TRBD1. This CDR3 contains 15 residues. Germline CDR1 SGHRS, CDR2 YFSETQ. Trimming cost V 3 bases and J 5 bases; bases outside gene matches: 6. The chain's CDR3 is CASSSGTGGWYGYTF. The CDR3 nucleotides are TGCGCCAGCAGCTCCGGGACAGGGGGATGGTATGGCTACACCTTC.

In this sample, this clone turned up a few times. This sequence joins TRBV5-4 and TRBJ2-5; perhaps TRBD2 as D (6 bases). The germline CDR1 and CDR2 sequences are SGHNT and YYREEE (reference sequence). V was trimmed by 4 bases and J by 7 bases, leaving 20 bases between them. The CDR3 consists of 15 residues. CDR3 in amino acids: CASSRGATKGGTQYF. For the CDR3, the DNA is TGTGCCAGCAGCCGAGGAGCCACAAAGGGAGGGACCCAGTACTTC.

The chain carries TRBV18 and TRBJ2-1, with TRBD2 matching over 11 bases. This CDR3 comprises 15 residues. Germline V CDR1 and CDR2: KGHSH, LQKENI. V trimming: 5 bases; J trimming: 7 bases; junction bases outside the gene matches: 7. The CDR3 nucleotides read TGTGCCAGCTCAGATAGCGGGAGGGCCAATAATGAGCAGTTCTTC. As protein: CASSDSGRANNEQFF.

The chain has TRBV5-6 and TRBJ2-3; TRBD1 aligns across 8 bases. V dropped 4 bases and J dropped 6; count of bases not matched to a gene: 13. The CDR3 is 16 amino acids. Germline-derived CDR1 and CDR2 are SGHDT and YYEEEE. The CDR3 sequence is CASSPDRAVRVDTQYF. DNA of the CDR3: TGTGCCAGCAGCCCGGACAGGGCGGTGCGGGTGGATACGCAGTATTTT.

The V call is TRBV29-1, the J call TRBJ1-2; the match to TRBD1 covers 12 bases. CDR1 is SQVTM and CDR2 is ANQGSEA in the germline V gene. Trimming took 6 bases from V and 8 from J; bases not matched to a gene: 19. The CDR3 spans 17 residues. The CDR3 nucleotides read TGCAGCGTGGTAGAAATCAGACCGGGACAGGGGGCTTGGGGCTACACCTTC. Encoded protein: CSVVEIRPGQGAWGYTF.

CDR3 sequence: CASSSGTGVNMNTEAFF. The CDR3 region has the DNA TGTGCCAGCAGCTCCGGGACAGGGGTAAACATGAACACTGAAGCTTTCTTT. V usage is TRBV5-6 and J usage is TRBJ1-1; 10 nucleotides agree with TRBD1. Germline CDR1 is SGHDT and CDR2 is YYEEEE. This CDR3 spans 17 amino acids. With V trimmed by 3 bases and J by 0 bases, 8 bases remained unmatched.

Only one count was recorded for this clone. The CDR3 loop reads CASSPIQGAHSPLHF. The DNA of the CDR3 is TGTGCCAGCAGTCCCATACAGGGGGCACATTCACCCCTCCACTTT. J is TRBJ1-6 and V is TRBV27, with TRBD1 matching 9 bases. The CDR3 consists of 15 residues. The trim removed 5 bases at V and 8 bases at J, leaving 7 bases unmatched. Germline CDR1 MNHEY, CDR2 SMNVEV (reference sequence).

The chain carries TRBV7-9 and TRBJ1-1; a weak D match, TRBD1 (5 bases). Germline assignment: CDR1 SEHNR and CDR2 FQNEAQ (reference sequence). V was cut by 8 bases and J by 1 base, with 11 bases left in between. This CDR3 comprises 13 residues. CDR3: CASQGWENTEAFF. CDR3 in DNA: TGTGCCAGCCAGGGTTGGGAGAACACTGAAGCTTTCTTT.

This clone was seen a few times. This chain uses TRBV11-2 with TRBJ1-1, with a weak D call TRBD1 (5 bases). CDR1 and CDR2 from the germline V gene are SGHAT and FQNNGV. The germline V and J ends were trimmed by 3 bases and 3 bases, with 14 bases remaining between them. The CDR3 loop spans 15 amino acids. Here the CDR3 DNA reads TGTGCCAGCAGCTTTGGACGCCGGGGGGACACTGAAGCTTTCTTT. Its protein product is CASSFGRRGDTEAFF.

This chain links TRBV7-9 with TRBJ1-5; D possibly corresponds to TRBD1 (6 bases). CDR1 is SEHNR and CDR2 is FQNEAQ in the germline V gene (reference sequence). The V and J ends lost 4 bases and 2 bases respectively, with 12 bases between them. There are 15 residues in the CDR3. The CDR3 protein is CASSSGQWGNQPQHF. The CDR3 nucleotides read TGTGCCAGCAGCTCAGGACAGTGGGGCAATCAGCCCCAGCATTTT.

This chain connects TRBV5-1 to TRBJ2-7, with 8 nucleotides matching TRBD1. The CDR3 sequence is 15 residues long. J lost 0 bases, V lost 5 bases, and 7 bases had no gene match. CDR1 and CDR2 from the germline V gene are SGHRS and YFSETQ. Here the CDR3 reads CASREGTGVSYEQYF. The CDR3 DNA reads TGCGCCAGCAGAGAAGGGACAGGCGTCTCCTACGAGCAGTACTTC.

V is TRBV28 and J is TRBJ2-7; unclear D gene. The CDR3 totals 14 residues. The germline V gene has CDR1 MDHEN and CDR2 SYDVKM. The germline V and J ends were trimmed by 6 bases and 2 bases, with 14 bases remaining between them. This CDR3 reads CASRSLRRTYEQYF. In DNA form, the CDR3 reads TGTGCCAGCAGGAGCCTCAGGCGAACCTACGAGCAGTACTTC.

The chain has TRBV11-2 and TRBJ2-1; D is uncertain. The germline V and J ends were trimmed by 1 base and 10 bases, with 8 bases remaining between them. Germline lookup yields CDR1 SGHAT and CDR2 FQNNGV. The CDR3 length is 12 residues. This CDR3 is CASSLVPGEQFF. DNA of the CDR3: TGTGCCAGCAGCTTAGTACCCGGGGAGCAGTTCTTC.

The chain links TRBV20-1 to TRBJ2-1; 8 nucleotides match TRBD2. V dropped 3 bases and J dropped 8; count of bases not matched to a gene: 12. CDR3 size: 15 residues. The germline V gene encodes CDR1 DFQATT and CDR2 SNEGSKA (reference sequence). The CDR3 loop is CSASETGTSLDEQFF. CDR3 bases: TGCAGTGCTAGTGAAACCGGGACTAGTCTAGATGAGCAGTTCTTC.

The chain joins TRBV28 to TRBJ2-5; D perhaps matches TRBD2 (5 bases). V lost 6 bases to trimming and J lost 4 bases, with 9 bases between them. Germline V gene sequence: CDR1 MDHEN, CDR2 SYDVKM. This CDR3 is 12 amino acids long. The CDR3 sequence: CASSVASETQYF. The CDR3 DNA follows: TGTGCCAGCAGCGTAGCGTCAGAGACCCAGTACTTC.